This TCR beta chain was retrieved from a study of T-cell memory formation after mild COVID-19. The wider study: The two donors had largely donor-specific TCR clusters. Findings and limits, study-wide: Day 15 to 85 contracting clones showed balanced CD4/CD8; day 15 to 37 expanders favored CD4+. Cross-reactive memory apparently joined, as some responding clones appeared in pre-infection memory.

MiXCR, applied by TCRdb to the 5' RACE reads, yields one record per CDR3 protein. The sample shows approximately 340,000 distinct CDR3 sequences, around a sixth of them seen only once. This clonotype was counted only a few times. Antigen specificity is unknown. Per the germline V gene, CDR1 is DFQATT and CDR2 is SNEGSKA (reference sequence). With 2 bases clipped from V and 5 bases from J, the junction kept 8 bases outside the gene matches. The CDR3 consists of 14 residues. Specimen: PBMCs or a T cell subset sorted from them (not recorded which). The receptor was isolated from a man aged 18 to 35 who had mild COVID-19 (a few samples of this study predate the infection). Cell type and time point are not known. The J gene is TRBJ1-2, the V gene TRBV20-1; 7 nucleotides line up with TRBD1. The chain's CDR3 is CSARPDRITYGYTF. DNA of the CDR3: TGCAGTGCTAGACCGGACAGGATCACTTATGGCTACACCTTC.